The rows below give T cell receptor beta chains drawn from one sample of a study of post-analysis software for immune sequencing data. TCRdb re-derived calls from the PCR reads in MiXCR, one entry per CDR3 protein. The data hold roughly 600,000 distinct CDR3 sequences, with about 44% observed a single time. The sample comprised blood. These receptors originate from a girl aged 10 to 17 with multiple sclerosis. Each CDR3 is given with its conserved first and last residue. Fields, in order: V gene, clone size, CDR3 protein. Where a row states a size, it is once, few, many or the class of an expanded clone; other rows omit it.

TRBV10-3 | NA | CAISEESEQYF
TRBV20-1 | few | CSASLSNQPQHF
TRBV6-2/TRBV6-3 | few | CASSYSLRNEQFF
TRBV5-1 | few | CASSREGRGGDEQYF
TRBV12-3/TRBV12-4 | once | CASSGHRTVTEAFF
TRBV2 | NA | CASSFHLAISTDTQYF
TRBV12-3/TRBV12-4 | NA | CASSPPRGEADGYTF
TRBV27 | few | CASSLGTSGRNEQYF
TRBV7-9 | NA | CASSSALAYSTNEKLFF
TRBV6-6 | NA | CASTHPHRTYEQYF
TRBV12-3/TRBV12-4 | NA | CASSLVGAGYTF
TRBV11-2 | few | CASSPGTLTGYEQYF
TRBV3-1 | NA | CASSRRTIEETQYF
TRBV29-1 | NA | CSVSPGFNGSYTF
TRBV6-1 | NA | CASSVGLTYEQYF
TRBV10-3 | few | CATSSGGATDTQYF
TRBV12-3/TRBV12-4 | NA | CASSFTRSGGDGYTF
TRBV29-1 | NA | CSVRDGNEKLFF
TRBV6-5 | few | CASSYSKASGSYNEQFF
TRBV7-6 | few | CASSLATSGSLGNTQYF
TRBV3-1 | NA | CASSQRAPGRVQTQYF
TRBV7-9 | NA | CASSLREGRDTDTQYF
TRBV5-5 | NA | CASSFSWETQYF
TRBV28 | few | CASTWAGGLGETQYF
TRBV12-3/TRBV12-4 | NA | CASSSDYDGRQGNSYEQYF
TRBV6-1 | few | CASSQTGDEAFF
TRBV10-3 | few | CAIKGLLYNEQFF
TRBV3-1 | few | CASSPGWRNEQFF
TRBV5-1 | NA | CASSLVPGVFQPQHF
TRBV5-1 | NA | CATSWGNNEQFF
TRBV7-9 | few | CASSSSGNEQFF
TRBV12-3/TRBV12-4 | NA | CASRFGPNEKLFF
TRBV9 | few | CASSDGDSETEKETQYF
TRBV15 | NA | CATSSFQGDPYEQYF
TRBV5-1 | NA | CASTLPGGYNEQFF
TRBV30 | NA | CAWSVLSLGETQYF
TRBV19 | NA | CASISRAGFNYGYTF
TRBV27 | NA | CASSSTGSLGYTF
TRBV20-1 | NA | CSASKQGEDTQYF